The 31 T cell receptor beta chains below were found in one sample sequenced in a study of post-analysis software for immune sequencing data. Study observations and caveats: Several TRBV segments (TRBV5-6, TRBV5-1 and TRBV20-1 among them) occurred more frequently in patients than in controls.

TCR beta cDNA libraries included unique molecular identifiers. MiXCR, applied by TCRdb to the PCR reads, yields one record per CDR3 protein. The profile covers hundreds of thousands of distinct CDR3 sequences, with about 39% appearing a single time and 7.6% taken by the ten largest. What these receptors recognize is not known. The sample was blood. These receptors all stem from a girl aged 2-10 years with multiple sclerosis.

In its sample, this clonotype was seen a few times. J is TRBJ2-1 and V is TRBV2; a weak D match, TRBD2 (5 bases). CDR1 and CDR2 from the germline V gene are SNHLY and FYNNEI. Deletions cut 6 bases from V and 2 bases from J, with 11 bases between. The CDR3 sequence is 14 residues long. The CDR3 region is CASRDWTTYNEQFF. The CDR3 DNA is TGTGCCAGCAGGGACTGGACCACCTACAATGAGCAGTTCTTC.

The genes are TRBV5-6 and TRBJ2-5; TRBD2 is a possible D gene (7 bases). Trimming removed 4 bases at V and 1 base at J, with 17 bases between. Germline CDR1 SGHDT, CDR2 YYEEEE. The CDR3 spans 16 residues. CDR3 protein: CASSPLPGGRQETQYF. CDR3 nucleotide sequence: TGTGCCAGCAGCCCGTTGCCGGGGGGCCGCCAAGAGACCCAGTACTTC.

The gene calls are TRBV7-2 and TRBJ1-5, with 7 nucleotides matching TRBD1. V was pared by 0 bases and J by 4 bases, with 15 bases of the junction left unmatched. This CDR3 spans 19 amino acids. Germline CDR1 SGHTA, CDR2 FQGNSA. CDR3 nucleotide sequence: TGTGCCAGCAGCTTAGCCCCGCGTCCGGGCAGGGGGGAGAATCAGCCCCAGCATTTT. The encoded protein is CASSLAPRPGRGENQPQHF.

The V call is TRBV27, the J call TRBJ2-7; D uncertain. Trimming removed 5 bases at V and 2 bases at J, with 16 bases between. This CDR3 has 15 residues. Germline CDR1 MNHEY, CDR2 SMNVEV (reference sequence). The CDR3 protein is CASSLSMVGPYEQYF. CDR3 in DNA: TGTGCCAGCAGTCTTTCTATGGTGGGTCCCTACGAGCAGTACTTC.

The J gene is TRBJ2-2, the V gene TRBV7-2; the D is unclear. V lost 5 bases to trimming and J lost 1 base, with 14 bases between them. The CDR3 is 16 residues long. Germline loops: CDR1 SGHTA, CDR2 FQGNSA. The CDR3 is CASSLRSTGNTGELFF. The CDR3 nucleotides are TGTGCCAGCAGCCTTCGATCGACTGGGAACACCGGGGAGCTGTTTTTT.

This rearrangement joins TRBV6-5 to TRBJ2-7; D is unclear. The CDR3 totals 11 residues. Germline V gives CDR1 MNHEY, CDR2 SVGAGI. The V gene lost 6 bases and the J gene lost 2 bases, with 5 bases spanning the gap. The CDR3 coding sequence is TGTGCCAGCAGGGGCCCCTACGAGCAGTACTTC. The encoded protein is CASRGPYEQYF.

The J gene is TRBJ2-7, the V gene TRBV6-5; 7 bases agree with TRBD1. The germline V gene has CDR1 MNHEY and CDR2 SVGAGI. The CDR3 length is 14 residues. The junction had 8 bases not matched to a gene; V was cut back by 6 bases and J by 3 bases. In DNA, the CDR3 is TGTGCCAGCAGAACAAGGGGACAGTTCTACGAGCAGTACTTC. Translated, it gives CASRTRGQFYEQYF.

This clonotype was detected only a few times. The chain links TRBV27 to TRBJ2-5; 8 bases are shared with TRBD1. This CDR3 is 15 amino acids long. CDR1 is MNHEY, CDR2 SMNVEV, per germline (reference sequence). V was pared by 5 bases and J by 8 bases, with 13 bases of the junction left unmatched. The CDR3 loop is CASSLGRPGGNTQYF. The CDR3 DNA reads as TGTGCCAGCAGTCTAGGACGGCCAGGGGGCAATACCCAGTACTTC.

The gene calls are TRBV5-1 and TRBJ2-4; TRBD1 or TRBD2 may be the D gene (6 bases each). The DNA matches TRBJ2-7 better at its end, which makes the J call doubtful. The CDR3 consists of 15 residues. Germline-derived CDR1 and CDR2 are SGHRS and YFSETQ. The CDR3 region is CASSLGGRDNYEQYF. The DNA of the CDR3 is TGCGCCAGCAGCTTGGGGGGGCGGGACAACTACGAGCAGTACTTC.

Worth noting for this clonotype: At one end the junction does not follow the germline gene, possibly because of a read error. The rearrangement uses TRBV29-1 and TRBJ2-1; 12 bases align to TRBD2. Germline CDR1 SQVTM, CDR2 ANQGSEA. CDR3 size: 13 residues. CDR3 DNA: TGCAGCGTTGGGACTAGCGGGGCCAATGGGCAGTTCTTC. As protein: CSVGTSGANGQFF.

V and J are TRBV6-5 and TRBJ1-2; 11 bases agree with TRBD1. Germline lookup yields CDR1 MNHEY and CDR2 SVGAGI. With 2 bases clipped from V and 7 bases from J, the junction kept 15 bases outside the gene matches. The CDR3 loop spans 18 amino acids. For the CDR3, the DNA is TGTGCCAGCAGTTACAGTCTTAACTCGGACAGGGGGCGAGGTGGCTACACCTTC. Its translation: CASSYSLNSDRGRGGYTF.

The rearrangement links TRBV24-1 to TRBJ1-1, with unresolved D. The germline CDR1 and CDR2 sequences are KGHDR and SFDVKD. CDR3 length: 12 residues. The V gene lost 6 bases and the J gene lost 1 base, with 5 bases spanning the gap. The CDR3 nucleotides read TGTGCCACCAGTTCACCGAACACTGAAGCTTTCTTT. It yields the protein CATSSPNTEAFF.

The J gene is TRBJ1-1, the V gene TRBV12-3 or TRBV12-4; D remains unclear. The CDR3 contains 14 residues. Trimming cost V 6 bases and J 0 bases, with 11 bases left between them. CDR3: CASSRQYMNTEAFF. CDR3 sequence (DNA): TGTGCCAGCAGCAGGCAGTATATGAACACTGAAGCTTTCTTT.

The CDR3 DNA is TGCGCCAGCAGCCAAGGATACGAGGCAGACTATGGCTACACCTTC. It translates to CASSQGYEADYGYTF. V usage is TRBV4-1 and J usage is TRBJ1-2; the D is unclear. CDR1 and CDR2 from the germline V gene are MGHRA and YSYEKL. CDR3 length: 15 residues. V lost 1 base and J 3 bases, leaving 12 bases between the germline ends.

The chain combines TRBV9 with TRBJ1-6, with a weak D call TRBD1 (6 bases). V was clipped by 3 bases and J by 6 bases, with 10 bases between them. The CDR3 has 14 amino acids. The V gene's germline CDR1 is SGDLS and CDR2 YYNGEE. The CDR3 DNA is TGTGCCAGCAGCGCAGGGGACCTTAATTCACCCCTCCACTTT. This sequence encodes CASSAGDLNSPLHF.

This clonotype was observed a few times. This rearrangement joins TRBV27 to TRBJ2-1, with D possibly being TRBD1 (5 bases). V was clipped by 6 bases and J by 3 bases, with 12 bases between them. Germline V gene lookup returns CDR1 MNHEY and CDR2 SMNVEV (reference sequence). The CDR3 is made up of 14 amino acids. The CDR3 protein is CASRPGRGYNEQFF. CDR3 sequence (DNA): TGTGCCAGCAGGCCGGGTAGGGGCTACAATGAGCAGTTCTTC.

The sample holds a few counts of this clonotype. The rearrangement links TRBV6-5 to TRBJ2-1; 9 nucleotides line up with TRBD2. CDR1 is MNHEY, CDR2 SVGAGI, per germline. The CDR3 is made up of 17 amino acids. V dropped 4 bases and J dropped 5; count of bases not matched to a gene: 12. CDR3 region: CASSFASGLAGHNEQFF. CDR3 in DNA: TGTGCCAGCAGTTTTGCTTCCGGCCTAGCGGGACACAATGAGCAGTTCTTC.

The CDR3 DNA reads TGCAGTGCTAGTTTCACCCTAGTCAAAAACATTCAGTACTTC. This gives the protein CSASFTLVKNIQYF. The V and J genes are TRBV20-1 and TRBJ2-4, with no clear D. Per germline, CDR1 DFQATT and CDR2 SNEGSKA (reference sequence). Between the trimmed V and J ends, which lost 3 bases and 3 bases, there was a span of 12 bases. The CDR3 is 14 amino acids.

This clonotype was picked up one time. This rearrangement joins TRBV12-3 or TRBV12-4 to TRBJ2-7; 7 bases match TRBD2. The J call may not be correct, given that the DNA end is closer to TRBJ2-5. This CDR3 is 13 amino acids long. The CDR3 bases are TGTGCCAGCAGCCTGACTAGCTGGGAGACCCAGTACTTC. Translation: CASSLTSWETQYF.

This clonotype was found a few times. The chain recombines TRBV11-2 with TRBJ2-3; unclear D gene. This CDR3 spans 11 amino acids. The V end was cut by 4 bases, the J end by 5 bases, with 4 bases between. The germline V gene encodes CDR1 SGHAT and CDR2 FQNNGV. The CDR3 sequence is CASSWGDTQYF. Here the CDR3 DNA reads TGTGCCAGCAGCTGGGGAGATACGCAGTATTTT.

The chain links TRBV4-2 to TRBJ1-6; tentative D call: TRBD1 (6 bases). Trimming pared 1 base from V and 3 bases from J, leaving 10 bases between. This CDR3 spans 16 amino acids. CDR1 and CDR2 from the germline V gene are LGHNA and YNFKEQ. The CDR3 spells CASSQGEGGYNSPLHF. In DNA form, the CDR3 reads TGTGCCAGCAGCCAAGGGGAGGGGGGCTATAATTCACCCCTCCACTTT.

The chain is built from TRBV4-1 and TRBJ2-7; D remains ambiguous. CDR3 size: 16 residues. Per the germline V gene, CDR1 is MGHRA and CDR2 is YSYEKL. The germline V and J ends were trimmed by 0 bases and 0 bases, with 12 bases remaining between them. CDR3 in DNA: TGCGCCAGCAGCCAAGAACCCTTATCCAGCTCCTACGAGCAGTACTTC. It translates to CASSQEPLSSSYEQYF.

This sequence joins TRBV6-5 and TRBJ2-7; perhaps TRBD1 as D (5 bases). Germline CDR1 reads MNHEY; CDR2 reads SVGAGI. V was clipped by 6 bases and J by 1 base, with 13 bases between them. CDR3 length equals 14 residues. CDR3 nucleotides: TGTGCCAGCAGAGTTCAGGGTCCTTCCTACGAGCAGTACTTC. Translating gives CASRVQGPSYEQYF.

This chain connects TRBV7-2 to TRBJ2-4; a weak D match, TRBD2 (6 bases). Per the germline V gene, CDR1 is SGHTA and CDR2 is FQGNSA. The CDR3 runs 16 residues. V was clipped by 2 bases and J by 1 base, with 12 bases between them. The CDR3, as DNA: TGTGCCAGCAGCTTAATCCCGCTAGCGGCCAAAAACATTCAGTACTTC. Its translation: CASSLIPLAAKNIQYF.

The count of this clonotype is one. The CDR3 DNA reads TGCAGTGCTCGGGGCTCCCCTAGCGGGAGTACAGATACGCAGTATTTT. Encoded protein: CSARGSPSGSTDTQYF. The chain joins TRBV20-1 to TRBJ2-3; TRBD2 matches 10 bases. Losses at the gene ends were 5 bases for V and 3 bases for J; bases not matched to a gene: 11. There are 16 residues in the CDR3. Germline CDR1 reads DFQATT; CDR2 reads SNEGSKA (reference sequence).

This rearrangement joins TRBV28 to TRBJ1-1; the match to TRBD1 covers 8 bases. There are 14 residues in the CDR3. The germline V gene encodes CDR1 MDHEN and CDR2 SYDVKM. V was pared by 9 bases and J by 1 base, with 7 bases of the junction left unmatched. The CDR3 spells CASPSGTGNTEAFF. CDR3 DNA: TGTGCCAGTCCCTCCGGGACAGGGAACACTGAAGCTTTCTTT.

This rearrangement joins TRBV9 to TRBJ1-2; TRBD1 matches 7 bases. CDR1 is SGDLS, CDR2 YYNGEE, per germline. This CDR3 has 15 amino acids. The J segment lost 4 bases and the V segment lost 3 bases, leaving 9 bases of the junction unmatched. In nucleotides, the CDR3 is TGTGCCAGCAGCGCATTTGGACAGGCAAGCTATGGCTACACCTTC. Its protein product is CASSAFGQASYGYTF.

Comments on this clonotype: One end of the junction does not line up with germline, which may come from a read error. The chain has TRBV7-7 and TRBJ2-7; D call uncertain. Per the germline V gene, CDR1 is SSHAT and CDR2 is FNYEAQ (reference sequence). The CDR3 totals 15 residues. The chain's CDR3 is CASSLDFGPSYEQYF. For the CDR3, the DNA is TGTGCTAGCAGCTTAGATTTCGGCCCCAGCTACGAGCAGTACTTC.

The gene calls are TRBV5-1 and TRBJ1-2, with a possible D match to TRBD1 (5 bases). Germline assignment: CDR1 SGHRS and CDR2 YFSETQ. Trimming pared 4 bases from V and 2 bases from J, leaving 18 bases between. This CDR3 has 16 amino acids. The CDR3 loop is CASSKVGLKGNYGYTF. The DNA for the CDR3 is TGCGCCAGCAGCAAAGTTGGTCTTAAGGGGAACTATGGCTACACCTTC. Variable domain in full (rest from reference TRBV5-1 and TRBJ1-2): KAGVTQTPRYLIKTRGQQVTLSCSPISGHRSVSWYQQTPGQGLQFLFEYFSETQRNKGNFPGRFSGRQFSNSRSEMNVSTLELGDSALYLCASSKVGLKGNYGYTFGSGTRLTVV.

To note about this clonotype: With a much larger clone just one base away, this may be a read error. The chain combines TRBV29-1 with TRBJ2-3; 9 positions agree with TRBD2. Germline CDR1 is SQVTM and CDR2 is ANQGSEA. The length of the CDR3 is 14 residues. Written as DNA, the CDR3 is TGCAGCGTTGAACTAGCGGGATTAACAGATGCGCAGTATTTT. It specifies CSVELAGLTDAQYF.

This clonotype appeared a few times. V and J are TRBV20-1 and TRBJ2-5; TRBD2 is a possible D gene (6 bases). The CDR3 loop spans 14 amino acids. Germline V gene data show CDR1 as DFQATT and CDR2 as SNEGSKA (reference sequence). Trimming cost V 6 bases and J 11 bases, with 25 bases left between them. The CDR3 nucleotides are TGCAGTGCGACACCGGGACTCCCGCGTTTAGAGCAGTACTTC. Amino acids: CSATPGLPRLEQYF.